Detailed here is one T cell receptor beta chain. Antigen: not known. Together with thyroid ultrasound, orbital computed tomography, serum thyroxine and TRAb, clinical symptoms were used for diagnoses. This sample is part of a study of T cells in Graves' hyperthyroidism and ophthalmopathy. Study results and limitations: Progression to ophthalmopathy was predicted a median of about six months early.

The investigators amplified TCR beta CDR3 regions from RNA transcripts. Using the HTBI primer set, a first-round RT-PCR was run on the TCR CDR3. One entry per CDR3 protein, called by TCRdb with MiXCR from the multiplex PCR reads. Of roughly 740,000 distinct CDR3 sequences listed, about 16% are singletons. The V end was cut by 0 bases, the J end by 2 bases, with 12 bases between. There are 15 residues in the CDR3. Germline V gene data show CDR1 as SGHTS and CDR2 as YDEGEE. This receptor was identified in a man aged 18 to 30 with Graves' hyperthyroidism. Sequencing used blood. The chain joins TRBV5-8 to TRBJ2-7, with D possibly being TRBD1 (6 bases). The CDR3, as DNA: TGTGCCAGCAGCTTGGCCGGGGCAGGGGCCTACGAGCAGTACTTC. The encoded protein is CASSLAGAGAYEQYF. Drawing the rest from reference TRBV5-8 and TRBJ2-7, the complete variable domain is EAGVTQSPTHLIKTRGQQATLRCSPISGHTSVYWYQQALGLGLQFLLWYDEGEERNRGNFPPRFSGRQFPNYSSELNVNALELEDSALYLCASSLAGAGAYEQYFGPGTRLTVT.